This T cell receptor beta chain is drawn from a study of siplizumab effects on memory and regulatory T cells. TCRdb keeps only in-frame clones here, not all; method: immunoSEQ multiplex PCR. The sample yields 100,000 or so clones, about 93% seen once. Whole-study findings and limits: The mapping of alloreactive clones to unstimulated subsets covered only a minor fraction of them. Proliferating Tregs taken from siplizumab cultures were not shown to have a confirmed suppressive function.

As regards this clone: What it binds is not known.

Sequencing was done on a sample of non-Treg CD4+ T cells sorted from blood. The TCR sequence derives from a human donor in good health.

For the CDR3, the DNA is TGTGCCAGCAGCTCTCAGGGAAGGAACACTGAAGCTTTCTTT. Protein: CASSSQGRNTEAFF. The chain employs TRBV28 and TRBJ1-1; a weak D match, TRBD1 (5 bases). This CDR3 has 14 amino acids. CDR1 is MDHEN and CDR2 is SYDVKM in the germline V gene. The ends were cut back, 6 bases at V and 1 base at J, with 12 bases in the middle.